This TCR beta chain comes out of a study of identifying expanded T cells in peripheral blood. Study-wide findings and caveats: Technical replicates showed roughly 1.2 changed clones; two weeks about 16.4; four weeks 19.

There are 17 residues in the CDR3. Clones were read by immunoSEQ multiplex PCR, and TCRdb kept only the in-frame ones, dropping some. The data contain fewer than 130,000 clones, about 89% of them singletons. To note about this clone: Its antigen is currently unknown.

Collection occurred without any documented infections or immune events in donors. This sequence joins TRBV21-1 and TRBJ1-6; TRBD1 reflects the table's D call only, with no check against the DNA. TRBV21-1 corresponds to a pseudogene. The sample comprised blood. This sequence was found in a person aged 18-70 years in good health. The CDR3 region has the DNA TGTGCCAGCAGCAAGATACAGGCGAGCTCCTATAATTCACCCCTCCACTTT. It codes for CASSKIQASSYNSPLHF.